This T cell receptor beta chain was observed in a study of OX40 agonist ivuxolimab in advanced cancers. This clone appeared a few times. The assay was immunoSEQ multiplex PCR, and TCRdb's table has in-frame clones only and misses some. The sample lists 40,000 to 50,000 clones; approximately 90% were seen once. Germline loops: CDR1 LGHNT, CDR2 FRNRAP. The CDR3 consists of 12 residues. The V gene end was trimmed by 5 bases and the J gene end by 9 bases; junction bases not matched to a gene: 4. This rearrangement joins TRBV12-5 to TRBJ1-5; 7 bases agree with TRBD1. The sequencing used CD4+ or CD8+ T cells sorted from blood, collected in a trial of the OX40 agonist ivuxolimab. The source is an adult with an advanced solid tumor such as melanoma, head and neck, liver or kidney cancer. CDR3 nucleotide sequence: TGTGCTAGTGGTATGGGACAGCCGCCCCAGCATTTT. This codes for CASGMGQPPQHF.